This T cell receptor (beta chain) was identified during a study of T cells in tumors after PD-1 blockade. Some clones are missing from TCRdb's copy, which holds only in-frame ones; the method was immunoSEQ multiplex PCR. The sample has about 10,000 clones; about 67% are singletons. The length of the CDR3 is 14 residues. Germline V gives CDR1 MNHEY, CDR2 SVGEGT. Trimming left V 2 bases short and J 1 base short, with 8 bases between. This receptor was identified in a human donor with basal cell carcinoma. The material was tumor tissue, obtained after anti-PD-1 treatment. The V call is TRBV6-2 or TRBV6-3, the J call TRBJ1-2, with no clear D. CDR3 in DNA: TGTGCCAGCAGTTACGGGCAGAATAACTATGGCTACACCTTC. Translated: CASSYGQNNYGYTF.